The 14 T cell receptor beta chains listed next were all sequenced from one sample in a study of a mutant IDH1 vaccine in newly diagnosed glioma. TCRdb keeps only in-frame clones here, not all; method: immunoSEQ multiplex PCR. Here the sample spans tens of thousands of clones, about 86% being singletons. Time point described: week 35, safety follow-up. With topical imiquimod, each dose of the vaccine consisted of 300 ug of mutant IDH1 20-mer peptide. Their target antigens are unknown. The sequences come from PBMCs, collected from a glioma patient whose treatment included an IDH1 peptide vaccine. These receptors all stem from a woman aged 35 to 49 with glioma. Some clones in this sample may be carry-over from other donors' samples.

The rearrangement uses TRBV19 and TRBJ1-6; the match to TRBD1 covers 8 bases. The V gene's germline CDR1 is LNHDA and CDR2 SQIVND (reference sequence). The CDR3 is 14 amino acids. V lost 4 bases to trimming and J lost 8 bases; unmatched junction nucleotides: 4. The CDR3 DNA sequence: TGTGCCAGTAGTAGCCAGGGGGCTGATTCACCCCTCCACTTT. This codes for CASSSQGADSPLHF.

The chain carries TRBV6-5 and TRBJ1-1, with 9 bases fitting TRBD1. The CDR3 has 15 amino acids. J was trimmed by 1 base and V by 10 bases; bases with no gene match: 10. Germline V gene data show CDR1 as MNHEY and CDR2 as SVGAGI. The CDR3 sequence is CATDPMTGGNTEAFF. The CDR3 coding sequence is TGTGCCACCGATCCTATGACAGGGGGGAACACTGAAGCTTTCTTT.

The J gene is TRBJ2-6, the V gene TRBV19; D gene uncertain. Germline V gene sequence: CDR1 LNHDA, CDR2 SQIVND (reference sequence). V lost 0 bases and J 4 bases, leaving 19 bases between the germline ends. The CDR3 runs 19 residues. The CDR3 DNA sequence: TGTGCCAGTAGTATAGAGGCAGGTGTTAGGGTTCCCGGGGCCAACGTCCTGACTTTC. Residues: CASSIEAGVRVPGANVLTF.

The chain uses TRBV6-4 and TRBJ2-5; 9 bases line up with TRBD2. Germline-derived CDR1 and CDR2 are MRHNA and SNTAGT. This CDR3 spans 17 amino acids. Trimming cost V 8 bases and J 3 bases; bases outside gene matches: 16. CDR3 nucleotide sequence: TGTGCCAGCCCTTTACCACCTAGCGGGGCCCTGGAAGAGACCCAGTACTTC. As protein: CASPLPPSGALEETQYF.

The V gene is TRBV20-1, the J gene TRBJ2-1, with D hard to call. Per germline, CDR1 DFQATT and CDR2 SNEGSKA (reference sequence). CDR3 size: 11 residues. The germline V and J ends were trimmed by 3 bases and 4 bases, with 4 bases remaining between them. CDR3 loop: CSARGYNEQFF. The CDR3 DNA reads as TGCAGTGCTAGGGGGTACAATGAGCAGTTCTTC.

The V gene is TRBV10-3, the J gene TRBJ1-1; D might be TRBD1 (5 bases). CDR1 is ENHRY, CDR2 SYGVKD, per germline. The CDR3 is 13 residues long. V was cut by 8 bases and J by 0 bases, with 10 bases left in between. The CDR3 reads CAIEQGLNTEAFF. CDR3 nucleotides: TGTGCCATCGAGCAGGGCCTGAACACTGAAGCTTTCTTT.

The chain combines TRBV5-1 with TRBJ2-1, with 14 nucleotides matching TRBD2. The length of the CDR3 is 16 residues. J gave up 2 bases and V 4 bases, and 2 bases lay outside the gene matches. Germline lookup yields CDR1 SGHRS and CDR2 YFSETQ. The CDR3 sequence is CASSPTSGRAYNEQFF. CDR3 in DNA: TGCGCCAGCAGCCCGACTAGCGGGAGGGCCTACAATGAGCAGTTCTTC.

This clone was recorded a few times. For the CDR3, the DNA is TGTGCCAGTAGTATACAGAACACTGAAGCTTTCTTT. Amino acid sequence: CASSIQNTEAFF. V gene TRBV19 combines with J gene TRBJ1-1; no reliable D call. Germline loops: CDR1 LNHDA, CDR2 SQIVND (reference sequence). V was cut by 2 bases and J by 1 base, with 2 bases left in between. The CDR3 consists of 12 residues.

This clone occurred once. The gene calls are TRBV7-3 and TRBJ2-2; D is unresolved. The CDR3 runs 13 residues. CDR1 and CDR2 from the germline V gene are SGHTA and FQGTGA. Trimming took off 2 bases at V and 8 bases at J, with 9 bases between the two ends. CDR3 sequence (DNA): TGTGCCAGCAGCTTAGACGGCGGAGGGGAGCTGTTTTTT. It codes for CASSLDGGGELFF.

CDR3 loop: CASTHPGRGYEQYF. The CDR3 bases are TGTGCCAGCACCCACCCCGGGAGAGGCTACGAGCAGTACTTC. V is TRBV7-9 and J is TRBJ2-7, with a weak D call TRBD2 (6 bases). Germline-derived CDR1 and CDR2 are SEHNR and FQNEAQ (reference sequence). The CDR3 contains 14 residues. Trimming shortened V by 7 bases and J by 3 bases, and 16 bases separated the two germline ends.

The chain recombines TRBV28 with TRBJ2-4, with D possibly TRBD1 on 5 matching bases. Trimming removed 10 bases from V and 2 bases from J, with 12 bases in between. Germline assignment: CDR1 MDHEN and CDR2 SYDVKM. CDR3 length: 13 residues. The CDR3 nucleotides are TGTGCCACCTCAACAGGCCCCAAAAACATTCAGTACTTC. This codes for CATSTGPKNIQYF.

The genes are TRBV6-1 and TRBJ1-3; D remains ambiguous. Germline values: CDR1 MNHNS, CDR2 SASEGT. V was shortened by 7 bases and J by 9 bases, with 16 bases between the two germline ends. The CDR3 is made up of 13 amino acids. Written as DNA, the CDR3 is TGTGCCAGCACCCTTCCCGAAGCCGGCACCATATATTTT. It specifies CASTLPEAGTIYF.

The chain joins TRBV12-5 to TRBJ1-2; D not resolved. CDR3 length equals 12 residues. Trimming removed 0 bases from V and 9 bases from J, with 8 bases in between. Germline V gene lookup returns CDR1 LGHNT and CDR2 FRNRAP. Here the CDR3 DNA reads TGTGCTAGTGGTTTGGTCACGGGTAGCTACACCTTC. This codes for CASGLVTGSYTF.

This clone was seen only a few times. The chain recombines TRBV20-1 with TRBJ2-7, with D unclear. The CDR3 is 11 residues long. Germline lookup yields CDR1 DFQATT and CDR2 SNEGSKA (reference sequence). Trimming left V 4 bases short and J 6 bases short, with 10 bases between. The DNA for the CDR3 is TGCAGTGCTACCACCGCCAGCGAGCAGTACTTC. Translation gives CSATTASEQYF.